The 15 T cell receptor beta chains below all came from one sample that was sequenced in a study of cytomegalovirus exposure and HLA in healthy donors (dated by TCRdb to the late 2010s). Library creation used the immunoSEQ multiplex PCR assay. The multiplex PCR relied on a mix of 60 forward primers for TCR Vbeta segments and 13 reverse primers for TCR Jbeta segments. In its TCRdb copy, this immuneACCESS table keeps in-frame sequences only and misses some clones. Where compared with another copy, unresolved V genes explain less than half of these, and the others have no known cause. Here the sample has approximately 130,000 clones; approximately 80% occur a single time. 4% to 4.5% of the sample is in the top ten clones. The specimen sequenced was PBMCs. These receptors were obtained from a woman between 35 and 50 years old in good health and CMV-seronegative.

This rearrangement joins TRBV19 to TRBJ1-5, with 9 bases lining up with TRBD1. The CDR3 is 13 amino acids. CDR1 LNHDA and CDR2 SQIVND come from the germline V gene (reference sequence). V shed 5 bases, J shed 7 bases, and the junction held 3 bases outside the gene matches. The CDR3 region is CASSRDREQPQHF. In nucleotides, the CDR3 is TGTGCCAGTAGTCGGGACAGGGAACAGCCCCAGCATTTT.

This chain links TRBV19 with TRBJ2-7, with 8 bases identical to TRBD2. V was pared by 5 bases and J by 7 bases, with 10 bases of the junction left unmatched. The CDR3 is 14 residues long. Germline CDR1 and CDR2: LNHDA and SQIVND (reference sequence). CDR3 protein: CASSSGGGYVEQYF. The CDR3 region has the DNA TGTGCCAGTAGTTCCGGGGGGGGCTACGTGGAGCAGTACTTC. Drawing the rest from reference TRBV19 and TRBJ2-7, the complete variable domain is DGGITQSPKYLFRKEGQNVTLSCEQNLNHDAMYWYRQDPGQGLRLIYYSQIVNDFQKGDIAEGYSVSREKKESFPLTVTSAQKNPTAFYLCASSSGGGYVEQYFGPGTRLTVT.

V is TRBV5-1 and J is TRBJ1-2; 9 bases are a match to TRBD1. The CDR3 is made up of 15 amino acids. V shed 3 bases and J 4 bases; nucleotides not matched to a gene: 7. Looked up from germline, CDR1 is SGHRS and CDR2 is YFSETQ. CDR3 region: CASSYDGTGSYGYTF. CDR3 bases: TGCGCCAGCAGCTACGACGGGACAGGGAGCTATGGCTACACCTTC.

The chain recombines TRBV5-1 with TRBJ2-3; 8 bases align to TRBD2. The CDR3 runs to 21 residues. Per germline, CDR1 SGHRS and CDR2 YFSETQ. Losses at the gene ends were 4 bases for V and 1 base for J; bases not matched to a gene: 23. The CDR3 sequence: CASSQPGGEGPLYRGTDTQYF. The CDR3 DNA reads TGCGCCAGCAGCCAACCCGGGGGGGAGGGCCCCTTGTATCGCGGCACAGATACGCAGTATTTT.

The rearrangement uses TRBV11-2 and TRBJ2-7; D is perhaps TRBD1 (6 bases). Germline V gene lookup returns CDR1 SGHAT and CDR2 FQNNGV. This CDR3 comprises 13 residues. Deletions cut 6 bases from V and 0 bases from J, with 9 bases between. This CDR3 reads CASSPDSSYEQYF. In nucleotides, the CDR3 is TGTGCCAGCAGTCCGGACAGCTCCTACGAGCAGTACTTC.

The chain uses TRBV2 and TRBJ1-5, with D possibly TRBD1 on 5 matching bases. The CDR3 sequence is 14 residues long. CDR1 and CDR2 from the germline V gene are SNHLY and FYNNEI. Trimming left V 4 bases short and J 1 base short, with 8 bases between. CDR3 amino acids: CASSARQSNQPQHF. In nucleotides, the CDR3 is TGTGCCAGCAGTGCAAGACAGAGCAATCAGCCCCAGCATTTT.

Note on this clone: Distinct nucleotide sequences in the sample also encode this CDR3. The CDR3: CASSAQTGDTGEKLFF. The CDR3 coding sequence is TGTGCCAGCAGCGCTCAGACCGGGGACACGGGCGAAAAACTGTTTTTT. The rearrangement uses TRBV9 and TRBJ1-4; D perhaps matches TRBD1 (6 bases). In germline, CDR1 is SGDLS, CDR2 YYNGEE. V was cut by 3 bases and J by 8 bases, with 20 bases left in between. This CDR3 has 16 residues. Full variable domain (outside the CDR3, taken from reference TRBV9 and TRBJ1-4): DSGVTQTPKHLITATGQRVTLRCSPRSGDLSVYWYQQSLDQGLQFLIQYYNGEERAKGNILERFSAQQFPDLHSELNLSSLELGDSALYFCASSAQTGDTGEKLFFGSGTQLSVL.

The chain couples TRBV16 to TRBJ1-2, with a weak D call TRBD1 (6 bases). The CDR3 is made up of 12 amino acids. V dropped 4 bases and J dropped 4 bases, with 7 bases sitting between them. Germline CDR1 reads KGHSY; CDR2 reads FQNENV. Here the CDR3 reads CASSPRGYGYTF. CDR3 nucleotide sequence: TGTGCCAGCAGCCCCAGGGGCTATGGCTACACCTTC.

This clone was observed a handful of times. The rearrangement uses TRBV4-3 and TRBJ1-4; the D is unclear. V gave up 0 bases and J gave up 3 bases, with 11 bases separating them. The CDR3 sequence is 16 residues long. Germline CDR1 reads LGHNA; CDR2 reads YSLEER. Written as DNA, the CDR3 is TGCGCCAGCAGCCAAGAACAAGAGGGCGCTAATGAAAAACTGTTTTTT. Translation: CASSQEQEGANEKLFF.

The chain links TRBV19 to TRBJ1-1; D is unclear. V was shortened by 6 bases and J by 4 bases, with 12 bases between the two germline ends. Germline CDR1 LNHDA, CDR2 SQIVND (reference sequence). This CDR3 spans 13 amino acids. CDR3 sequence: CASRTTGVTEAFF. For the CDR3, the DNA is TGTGCCAGTAGGACCACCGGGGTCACTGAAGCTTTCTTT.

The rearrangement uses TRBV28 and TRBJ1-5; 8 positions match TRBD1. V was clipped by 2 bases and J by 6 bases; unmatched bases: 6. Germline lookup yields CDR1 MDHEN and CDR2 SYDVKM. The CDR3 is 15 residues long. Here the CDR3 reads CASSLARTGRQPQHF. The CDR3 DNA follows: TGTGCCAGCAGTTTAGCACGGACAGGGCGTCAGCCCCAGCATTTT. The complete variable domain, with remaining parts taken from reference TRBV28 and TRBJ1-5, reads DVKVTQSSRYLVKRTGEKVFLECVQDMDHENMFWYRQDPGLGLRLIYFSYDVKMKEKGDIPEGYSVSREKKERFSLILESASTNQTSMYLCASSLARTGRQPQHFGDGTRLSIL.

The rearrangement uses TRBV5-1 and TRBJ2-7, with 9 bases lining up with TRBD2. Germline CDR1 reads SGHRS; CDR2 reads YFSETQ. J lost 2 bases, V lost 0 bases, and 9 bases had no gene match. This CDR3 is 17 amino acids long. As DNA, the CDR3 is TGCGCCAGCAGCTTGGGGCGGGCCTTAGCGGGGGCCTACGAGCAGTACTTC. The encoded protein is CASSLGRALAGAYEQYF. Supplemented by reference TRBV5-1 and TRBJ2-7, the full variable domain reads KAGVTQTPRYLIKTRGQQVTLSCSPISGHRSVSWYQQTPGQGLQFLFEYFSETQRNKGNFPGRFSGRQFSNSRSEMNVSTLELGDSALYLCASSLGRALAGAYEQYFGPGTRLTVT.

The V call is TRBV7-9, the J call TRBJ1-2; 7 nucleotides match TRBD1. V trimming: 3 bases; J trimming: 6 bases; junction bases outside the gene matches: 1. CDR3 length equals 12 residues. CDR1 SEHNR and CDR2 FQNEAQ come from the germline V gene (reference sequence). The CDR3 is CASSFGQDGYTF. DNA of the CDR3: TGTGCCAGCAGCTTCGGACAGGATGGCTACACCTTC.

The chain uses TRBV10-3 and TRBJ2-1; TRBD2 aligns across 10 bases. Germline CDR1 and CDR2: ENHRY and SYGVKD. The length of the CDR3 is 17 residues. Trimming at V came to 5 bases and at J to 5 bases, leaving 12 bases not matched to a gene. This CDR3 is CAISYSLAGGSNNEQFF. Written as DNA, the CDR3 is TGTGCCATCAGTTATAGCTTAGCGGGAGGTTCTAACAATGAGCAGTTCTTC.

There are a few counts of this clone. The rearrangement uses TRBV4-3 and TRBJ1-1; no clear D gene. The V gene lost 1 base and the J gene lost 2 bases, with 5 bases spanning the gap. Germline CDR1 reads LGHNA; CDR2 reads YSLEER. The CDR3 length is 13 residues. The CDR3 sequence is CASSQAVNTEAFF. CDR3 bases: TGCGCCAGCAGCCAAGCGGTAAACACTGAAGCTTTCTTT.